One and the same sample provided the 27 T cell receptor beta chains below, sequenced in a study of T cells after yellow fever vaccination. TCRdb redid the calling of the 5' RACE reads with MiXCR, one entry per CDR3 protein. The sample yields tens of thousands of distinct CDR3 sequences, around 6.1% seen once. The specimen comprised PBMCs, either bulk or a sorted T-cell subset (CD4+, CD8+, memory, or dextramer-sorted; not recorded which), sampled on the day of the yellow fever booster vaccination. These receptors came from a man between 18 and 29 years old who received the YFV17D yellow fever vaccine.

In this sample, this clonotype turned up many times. CDR3 DNA sequence: TGTGCCATCAGTGAGGAAGACAGGGCCTATTACGAGCAGTACTTC. The encoded protein is CAISEEDRAYYEQYF. The V and J genes are TRBV10-3 and TRBJ2-7, with 7 bases matching TRBD1. The CDR3 covers 15 residues. In germline, CDR1 is ENHRY, CDR2 SYGVKD. The junction had 8 bases not matched to a gene; V was cut back by 2 bases and J by 4 bases.

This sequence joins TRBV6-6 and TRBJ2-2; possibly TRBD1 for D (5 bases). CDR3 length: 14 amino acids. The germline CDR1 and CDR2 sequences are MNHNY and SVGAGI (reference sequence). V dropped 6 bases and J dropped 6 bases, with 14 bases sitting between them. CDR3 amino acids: CASRNGQFPGELFF. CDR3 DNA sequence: TGTGCCAGCAGGAATGGACAATTCCCCGGGGAGCTGTTTTTT.

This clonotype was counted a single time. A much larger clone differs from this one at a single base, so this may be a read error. CDR3 in amino acids: CASSPLRTFIEQFF. In nucleotides, the CDR3 is TGTGCCAGCAGCCCGTTACGGACATTCATTGAGCAGTTCTTC. V usage is TRBV12-3 or TRBV12-4 and J usage is TRBJ2-1, with D tentatively TRBD1 (5 bases). V lost 6 bases and J lost 9, with 18 bases in between. This CDR3 spans 14 amino acids.

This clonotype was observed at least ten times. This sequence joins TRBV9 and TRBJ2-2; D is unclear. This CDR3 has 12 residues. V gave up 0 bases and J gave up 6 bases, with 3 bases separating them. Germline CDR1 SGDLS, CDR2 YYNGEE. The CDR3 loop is CASSVGPGELFF. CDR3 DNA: TGTGCCAGCAGCGTAGGTCCCGGGGAGCTGTTTTTT.

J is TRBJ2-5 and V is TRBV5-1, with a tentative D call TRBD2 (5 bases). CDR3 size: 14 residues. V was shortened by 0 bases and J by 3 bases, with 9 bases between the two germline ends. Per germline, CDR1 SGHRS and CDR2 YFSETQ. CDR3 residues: CASSLGLTKETQYF. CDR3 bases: TGCGCCAGCAGCTTGGGACTAACGAAAGAGACCCAGTACTTC.

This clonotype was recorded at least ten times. CDR3 nucleotides: TGCGCCAGCAGCGGGCGGGGGGGAGACTCCTACAATGAGCAGTTCTTC. It is translated as CASSGRGGDSYNEQFF. V gene TRBV5-1 combines with J gene TRBJ2-1; TRBD2 aligns across 9 bases. The junction had 5 bases not matched to a gene; V was cut back by 4 bases and J by 0 bases. The germline CDR1 and CDR2 sequences are SGHRS and YFSETQ. This CDR3 spans 16 amino acids.

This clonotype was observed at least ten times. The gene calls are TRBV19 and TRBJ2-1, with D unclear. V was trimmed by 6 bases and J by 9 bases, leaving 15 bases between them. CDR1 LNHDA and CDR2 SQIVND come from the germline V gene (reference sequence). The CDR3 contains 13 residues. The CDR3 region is CASRPDPLGEQFF. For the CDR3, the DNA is TGTGCCAGTAGACCCGACCCCCTGGGTGAGCAGTTCTTC.

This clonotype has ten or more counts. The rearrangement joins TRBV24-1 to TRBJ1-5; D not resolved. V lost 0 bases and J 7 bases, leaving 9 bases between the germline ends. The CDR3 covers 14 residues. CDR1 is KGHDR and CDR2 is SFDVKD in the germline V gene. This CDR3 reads CATSDLGSRQPQHF. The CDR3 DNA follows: TGTGCCACCAGTGATTTGGGCAGCAGGCAGCCCCAGCATTTT.

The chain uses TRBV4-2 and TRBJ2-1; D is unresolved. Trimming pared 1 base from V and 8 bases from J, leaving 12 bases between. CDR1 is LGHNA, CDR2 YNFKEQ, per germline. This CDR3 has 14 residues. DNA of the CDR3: TGTGCCAGCAGCCAAGTGATTACCTCCCATGAGCAGTTCTTC. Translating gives CASSQVITSHEQFF.

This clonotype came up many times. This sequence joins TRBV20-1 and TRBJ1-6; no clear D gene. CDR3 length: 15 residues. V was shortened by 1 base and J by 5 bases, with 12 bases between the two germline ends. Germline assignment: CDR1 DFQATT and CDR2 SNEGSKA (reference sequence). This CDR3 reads CSARAADPNNSPLHF. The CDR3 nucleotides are TGCAGTGCTAGAGCAGCGGACCCTAATAATTCACCCCTCCACTTT.

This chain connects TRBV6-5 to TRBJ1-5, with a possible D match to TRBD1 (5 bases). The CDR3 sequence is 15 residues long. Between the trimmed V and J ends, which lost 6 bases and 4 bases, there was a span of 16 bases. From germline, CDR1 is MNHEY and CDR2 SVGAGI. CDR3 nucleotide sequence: TGTGCCAGCAGCGCCGGGCCTTACAGGAATCAGCCCCAGCATTTT. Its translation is CASSAGPYRNQPQHF.

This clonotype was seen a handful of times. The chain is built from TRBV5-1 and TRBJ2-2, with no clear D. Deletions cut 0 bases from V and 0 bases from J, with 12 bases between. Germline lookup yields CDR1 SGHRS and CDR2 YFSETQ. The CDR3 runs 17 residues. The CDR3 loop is CASSLVSVAPNTGELFF. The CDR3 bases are TGCGCCAGCAGCTTGGTTTCGGTGGCCCCGAACACCGGGGAGCTGTTTTTT.

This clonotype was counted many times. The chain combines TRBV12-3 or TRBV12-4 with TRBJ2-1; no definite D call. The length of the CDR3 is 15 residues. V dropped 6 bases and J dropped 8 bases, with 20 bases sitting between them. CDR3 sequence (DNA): TGTGCCAGCAGCACAAGGACGGGCATCGGCCATGAGCAGTTCTTC. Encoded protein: CASSTRTGIGHEQFF.

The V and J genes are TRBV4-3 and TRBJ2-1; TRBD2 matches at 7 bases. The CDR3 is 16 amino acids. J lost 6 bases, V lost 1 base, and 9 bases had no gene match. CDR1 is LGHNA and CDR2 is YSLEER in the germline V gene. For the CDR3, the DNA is TGCGCCAGCAGCCAAGTAATTGGATCTAGCGGCAATGAGCAGTTCTTC. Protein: CASSQVIGSSGNEQFF.

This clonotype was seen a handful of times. The CDR3 coding sequence is TGTGCCAGCTCACCACCTGGGGGCAGACTAACCCAAGAGACCCAGTACTTC. This gives the protein CASSPPGGRLTQETQYF. This chain links TRBV18 with TRBJ2-5; a weak D match, TRBD1 (6 bases). The germline V gene encodes CDR1 KGHSH and CDR2 LQKENI. The CDR3 spans 17 residues. V was pared by 0 bases and J by 1 base, with 15 bases between.

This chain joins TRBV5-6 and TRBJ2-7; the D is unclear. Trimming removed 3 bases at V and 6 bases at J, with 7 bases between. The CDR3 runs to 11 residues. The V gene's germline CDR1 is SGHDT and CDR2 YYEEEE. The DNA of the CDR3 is TGTGCCAGCAGCTCGGATTTCGAGCAGTACTTC. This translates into CASSSDFEQYF.

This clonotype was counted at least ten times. The CDR3 spells CASSPYSLNTEAFF. CDR3 bases: TGTGCCAGCAGTCCCTACAGCTTGAACACTGAAGCTTTCTTT. V and J are TRBV25-1 and TRBJ1-1; D gene uncertain. Germline CDR1 and CDR2: MGHDK and SYGVNS. The CDR3 is 14 amino acids. V was trimmed by 5 bases and J by 0 bases, leaving 10 bases between them.

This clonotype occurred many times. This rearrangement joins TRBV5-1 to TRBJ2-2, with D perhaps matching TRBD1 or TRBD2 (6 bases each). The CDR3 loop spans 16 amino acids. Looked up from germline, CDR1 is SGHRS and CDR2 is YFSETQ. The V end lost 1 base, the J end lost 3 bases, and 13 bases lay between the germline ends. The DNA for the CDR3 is TGCGCCAGCAGCTTGTCTTCGGGGGCGTACACCGGGGAGCTGTTTTTT. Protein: CASSLSSGAYTGELFF. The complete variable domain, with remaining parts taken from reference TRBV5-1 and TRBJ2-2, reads KAGVTQTPRYLIKTRGQQVTLSCSPISGHRSVSWYQQTPGQGLQFLFEYFSETQRNKGNFPGRFSGRQFSNSRSEMNVSTLELGDSALYLCASSLSSGAYTGELFFGEGSRLTVL.

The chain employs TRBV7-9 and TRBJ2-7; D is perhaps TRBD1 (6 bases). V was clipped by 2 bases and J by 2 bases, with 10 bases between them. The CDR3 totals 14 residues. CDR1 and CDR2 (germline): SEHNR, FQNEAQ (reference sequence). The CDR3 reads CASSLLGAAYEQYF. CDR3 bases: TGTGCCAGCAGCTTACTGGGGGCCGCCTACGAGCAGTACTTC.

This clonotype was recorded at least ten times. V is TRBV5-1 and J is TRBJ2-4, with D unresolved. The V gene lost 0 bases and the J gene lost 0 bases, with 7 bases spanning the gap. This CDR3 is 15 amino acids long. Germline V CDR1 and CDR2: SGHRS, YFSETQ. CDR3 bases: TGCGCCAGCAGCTTGGGAGTATCAGCCAAAAACATTCAGTACTTC. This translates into CASSLGVSAKNIQYF.

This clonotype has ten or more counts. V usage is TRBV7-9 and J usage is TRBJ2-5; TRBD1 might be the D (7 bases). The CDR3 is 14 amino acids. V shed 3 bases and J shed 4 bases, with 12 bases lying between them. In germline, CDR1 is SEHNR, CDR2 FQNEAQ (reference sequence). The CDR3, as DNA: TGTGCCAGCAGCTTCCCAGGGGGAGGAGAGACCCAGTACTTC. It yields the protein CASSFPGGGETQYF.

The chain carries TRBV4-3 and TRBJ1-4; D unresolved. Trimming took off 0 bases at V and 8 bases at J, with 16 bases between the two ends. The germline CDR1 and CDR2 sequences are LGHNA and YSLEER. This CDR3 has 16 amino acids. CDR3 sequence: CASSQDAAVVREKLFF. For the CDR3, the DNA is TGCGCCAGCAGCCAAGATGCGGCAGTCGTCCGCGAAAAACTGTTTTTT.

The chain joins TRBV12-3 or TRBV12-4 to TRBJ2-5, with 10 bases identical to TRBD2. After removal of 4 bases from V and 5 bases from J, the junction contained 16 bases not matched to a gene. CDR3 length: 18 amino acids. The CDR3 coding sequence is TGTGCCAGCAGTTCTTCTAGCGGGGGACGGGCCGTGGAGGAGACCCAGTACTTC. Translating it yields CASSSSSGGRAVEETQYF.

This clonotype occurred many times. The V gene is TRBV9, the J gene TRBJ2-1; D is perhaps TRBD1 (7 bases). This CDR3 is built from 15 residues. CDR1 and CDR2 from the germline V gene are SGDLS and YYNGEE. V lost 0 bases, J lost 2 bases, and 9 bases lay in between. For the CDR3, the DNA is TGTGCCAGCAGCGTAGCAGGGGGGCCCTACAATGAGCAGTTCTTC. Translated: CASSVAGGPYNEQFF.

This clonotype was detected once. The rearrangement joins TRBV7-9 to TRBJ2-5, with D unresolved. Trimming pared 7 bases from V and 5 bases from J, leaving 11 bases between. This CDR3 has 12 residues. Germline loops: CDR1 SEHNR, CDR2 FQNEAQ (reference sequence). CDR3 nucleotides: TGTGCCAGCAATACCCCCGGGGAGACCCAGTACTTC. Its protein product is CASNTPGETQYF.

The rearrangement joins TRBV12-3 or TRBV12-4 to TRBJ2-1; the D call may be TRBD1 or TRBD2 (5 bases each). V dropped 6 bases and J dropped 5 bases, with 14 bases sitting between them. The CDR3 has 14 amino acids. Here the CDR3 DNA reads TGTGCCAGCAGCACCCCCGAGGGGCACAATGAGCAGTTCTTC. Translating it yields CASSTPEGHNEQFF.

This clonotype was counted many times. The CDR3 loop reads CASSLTTDTQYF. In DNA form, the CDR3 reads TGTGCCAGCAGCTTAACCACCGATACGCAGTATTTT. The chain carries TRBV11-2 and TRBJ2-3; D unclear. The CDR3 spans 12 residues. V lost 2 bases and J lost 6, with 6 bases in between. Germline V CDR1 and CDR2: SGHAT, FQNNGV.